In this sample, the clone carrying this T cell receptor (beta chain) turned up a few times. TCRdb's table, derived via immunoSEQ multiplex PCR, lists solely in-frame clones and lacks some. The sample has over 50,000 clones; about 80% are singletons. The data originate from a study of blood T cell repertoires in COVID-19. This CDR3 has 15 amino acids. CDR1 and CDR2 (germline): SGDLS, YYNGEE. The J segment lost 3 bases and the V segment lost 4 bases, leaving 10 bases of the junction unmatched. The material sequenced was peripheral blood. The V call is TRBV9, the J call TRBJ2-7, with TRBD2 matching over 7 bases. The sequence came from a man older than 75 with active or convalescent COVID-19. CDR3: CASSLGGTRDYEQYF. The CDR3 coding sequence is TGTGCCAGCAGCCTGGGGGGGACTCGGGACTACGAGCAGTACTTC.